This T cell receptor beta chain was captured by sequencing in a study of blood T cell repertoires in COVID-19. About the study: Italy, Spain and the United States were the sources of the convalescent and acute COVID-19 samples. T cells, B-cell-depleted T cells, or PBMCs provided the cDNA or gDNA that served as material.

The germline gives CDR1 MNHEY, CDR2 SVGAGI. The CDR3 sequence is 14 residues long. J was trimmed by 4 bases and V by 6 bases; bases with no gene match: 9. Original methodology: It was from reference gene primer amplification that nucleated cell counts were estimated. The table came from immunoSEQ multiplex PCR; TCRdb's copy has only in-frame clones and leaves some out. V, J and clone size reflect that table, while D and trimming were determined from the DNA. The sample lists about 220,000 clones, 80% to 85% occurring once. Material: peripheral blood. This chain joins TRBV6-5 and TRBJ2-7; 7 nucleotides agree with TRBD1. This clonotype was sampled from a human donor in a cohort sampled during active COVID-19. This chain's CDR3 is CASSLPGQLYEQYF. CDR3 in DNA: TGTGCCAGCAGCCTACCGGGACAGCTTTACGAGCAGTACTTC.